The present T cell receptor (beta chain) was sequenced within a study of early T cells in non-severe SARS-CoV-2 infection. The wider study: Bulk RNA from unsorted whole blood was sequenced; chains were unpaired.

Regarding the study as a whole: Comparison of clonotypes with VDJdb favored anti-spike CD8 responses while missing private and CD4 specificities.

The TCR library protocol was used to attach unique molecular identifiers. These identifiers were attached to individual cDNA molecules. Via MiXCR, TCRdb re-called the 5' RACE reads, giving one row per CDR3 protein. The sample holds under 65,000 distinct CDR3 sequences, roughly an eighth seen once. Turning to this clonotype: Its antigen is still unknown.

CDR3 size: 13 residues. CDR1 MNHEY and CDR2 SVGAGI come from the germline V gene. The germline V and J ends were trimmed by 2 bases and 4 bases, with 6 bases remaining between them. The sequencing input was whole blood. This receptor was obtained from an adult who was a healthcare worker with PCR-confirmed SARS-CoV-2 infection or an uninfected control (not recorded which). V and J are TRBV6-5 and TRBJ2-1, with D possibly being TRBD1 (5 bases). CDR3 amino acids: CASSYRQYNEQFF. DNA for the CDR3: TGTGCCAGCAGTTACAGACAGTACAATGAGCAGTTCTTC.